The rows below give T cell receptor beta chains drawn from one sample of a study of cytomegalovirus exposure and HLA in healthy donors. TCRdb keeps only in-frame clones here, not all; method: immunoSEQ multiplex PCR. The sample includes over 85,000 clones, around 88% of them seen just once. Material for sequencing was PBMCs. Source of these receptors: a man aged 35 to 55 in good health and CMV-seronegative. CDR3s include the opening cysteine and the closing phenylalanine or tryptophan. The D gene is left open where the match is weak. Not every row has a clone size; where given, it reads once, few, many or a size class.

d_gene	abundance	v_gene	j_gene	CDR3nt	CDR3aa
NA	NA	TRBV29-1	TRBJ1-2	TGCAGCGTTCGGTCAAGGCAGGATGGCTACACCTTC	CSVRSRQDGYTF
TRBD1	NA	TRBV18	TRBJ1-2	TGTGCCAGCTCACCAGACAGGGACGGGGGCTACACCTTC	CASSPDRDGGYTF
NA	few	TRBV7-2	TRBJ1-1	TGTGCCAGCAGCTTAGCTGCGCGGAGGGTAGCTTTCTTT	CASSLAARRVAFF
TRBD2	NA	TRBV5-1	TRBJ2-1	TGCGCCAGCAGCTCCCTAGCGGGGGGTAACAATGAGCAGTTCTTC	CASSSLAGGNNEQFF
TRBD1	NA	TRBV6-5	TRBJ1-2	TGTGCCAGCAGAGCCCCGCAGGGGGCGTATGGCTACACCTTC	CASRAPQGAYGYTF
TRBD1	NA	TRBV5-6	TRBJ2-7	TGTGCCAGCAGCTTCGACAGGGCCGAGCAGTACTTC	CASSFDRAEQYF
TRBD2	NA	TRBV5-1	TRBJ2-2	TGCGCCAGCAGCTTGGTGGAGACTAGCGGGGCTGGGGAGCTGTTTTTT	CASSLVETSGAGELFF
NA	NA	TRBV14	TRBJ2-5	TGTGCCAGCAGCGATACAGGGCGCCAAGAGACCCAGTACTTC	CASSDTGRQETQYF
NA	NA	TRBV2	TRBJ1-6	TGTGCCAGCAGCAGGGAACAGGATAATTCACCCCTCCACTTT	CASSREQDNSPLHF
TRBD1	NA	TRBV4-3	TRBJ1-4	TGCGCCAGCAGCCTCTACAGGGGACGTGAAAAACTGTTTTTT	CASSLYRGREKLFF
TRBD1	few	TRBV5-6	TRBJ1-2	TGTGCCAGCAGCTGGGGAATACAGGGGGGCTACACCTTC	CASSWGIQGGYTF
NA	once	TRBV5-6	TRBJ2-5	TGTGCCAGCAGCTTGTTTTTTGGGAGAGAGACCCAGTACTTC	CASSLFFGRETQYF
NA	NA	TRBV4-3	TRBJ1-6	TGCGCCAGCAGCCAAGTTGGAGGTCGGGCCCTCCACTTT	CASSQVGGRALHF
NA	NA	TRBV19	TRBJ1-2	TGTGCCAGTACCTATACAGGGTATGGCTACACCTTC	CASTYTGYGYTF
TRBD1	NA	TRBV28	TRBJ1-1	TGTGCCAGCAGTTCTCCCCCGGCAGGGGGCACTGAAGCTTTCTTT	CASSSPPAGGTEAFF
TRBD2	NA	TRBV5-1	TRBJ2-1	TGCGCCAGCAGCTTGGGGCTAGCGGGGGGGCCTATTAACAATGAGCAGTTCTTC	CASSLGLAGGPINNEQFF
TRBD2	NA	TRBV2	TRBJ2-7	TGTGCCAGCTGGCGGGGGACGTCGGGAGACGAGCAGTACTTC	CASWRGTSGDEQYF
NA	NA	TRBV6-5	TRBJ1-5	TGTGCCAGCAGTTACCTCGTCAATCAGCCCCAGCATTTT	CASSYLVNQPQHF
NA	NA	TRBV2	TRBJ1-6	TGTGCCTCCAAAGGGCAGGGTAATTCACCCCTCCACTTT	CASKGQGNSPLHF
NA	NA	TRBV7-9	TRBJ2-7	TGTGCCAGCAGCTTTGGGGGCCGGAGCTACGAGCAGTACTTC	CASSFGGRSYEQYF
NA	NA	TRBV4-3	TRBJ1-1	TGCGCCAGCAGCCGAGGAAACACTGAAGCTTTCTTT	CASSRGNTEAFF
TRBD1	NA	TRBV2	TRBJ1-5	TGTGCCAGCACGGGGGACAGAGGGGGTCAGCCCCAGCATTTT	CASTGDRGGQPQHF
TRBD1	NA	TRBV5-1	TRBJ2-3	TGCGCCAGCAGCTCCCAACCGACAGGGGCGTACACAGATACGCAGTATTTT	CASSSQPTGAYTDTQYF
NA	few	TRBV5-6	TRBJ1-1	TGTGCCAGCAGCCCCGCGAGGGTAGGGGCTTTCTTT	CASSPARVGAFF
NA	few	TRBV2	TRBJ2-5	TGTGCCAGCAACCGACTCGGGGGAGACGGAGAAGAGACCCAGTACTTC	CASNRLGGDGEETQYF
NA	NA	TRBV7-8	TRBJ1-2	TGTGCCAGCAGCTTAATGGGCGACTATGGCTACACCTTC	CASSLMGDYGYTF
TRBD1	NA	TRBV10-3	TRBJ1-1	TGTGCCATCAGTGGGACAGGGGGAAACCAAAACACTGAAGCTTTCTTT	CAISGTGGNQNTEAFF
TRBD1	NA	TRBV7-2	TRBJ1-2	TGTGCCAGCAGCTTTACCGACGCAGGGGGGCAGGGCTACACCTTC	CASSFTDAGGQGYTF
NA	NA	TRBV5-6	TRBJ1-4	TGTGCCAGCAGCGCCTACAGGATGGGCAGCGAAAAACTGTTTTTT	CASSAYRMGSEKLFF
TRBD2	NA	TRBV27	TRBJ2-7	TGTGCCAGCAGTCTCCAAGCGGGGGCGGCCTACGAGCAGTACTTC	CASSLQAGAAYEQYF
TRBD1	NA	TRBV14	TRBJ2-7	TGTGCCAGCAGCTCCCAGACAGGGGGCACGTACGAGCAGTACTTC	CASSSQTGGTYEQYF
TRBD1	NA	TRBV11-2	TRBJ2-7	TGTGCCAGCAGCCCCGGACAGGGGAAATACGAGCAGTACTTC	CASSPGQGKYEQYF
TRBD2	NA	TRBV5-1	TRBJ2-5	TGCGCCAGCATTCCGGGGGGGGCGTCTAGCCAAGAGACCCAGTACTTC	CASIPGGASSQETQYF
NA	once	TRBV11-2	TRBJ2-6	TGTGCCAGCAGCTTTAGGTTGCAGGGCGTTATCGGGGCCAACGTCCTGACTTTC	CASSFRLQGVIGANVLTF
TRBD2	NA	TRBV4-3	TRBJ2-1	TGCGCCAGCAGCCAAGTACAGCGGGGGGCTTACAACAATGAGCAGTTCTTC	CASSQVQRGAYNNEQFF
TRBD1	NA	TRBV29-1	TRBJ2-7	TGCAGCGTTGTCGGGACAGATAACTACGAGCAGTACTTC	CSVVGTDNYEQYF
TRBD2	NA	TRBV5-1	TRBJ2-4	TGCGCCACCAGCAGCGGGGAAACAAACATTCAGTACTTC	CATSSGETNIQYF
TRBD2	NA	TRBV5-1	TRBJ2-3	TGCGCCAGCAGCTTGGGACTAGCGGGGGGTTTTTTCACAGATACGCAGTATTTT	CASSLGLAGGFFTDTQYF
NA	NA	TRBV2	TRBJ2-3	TGTGCCAGCAGGAAAGGGGGGGGAGCAGATACGCAGTATTTT	CASRKGGGADTQYF
NA	NA	TRBV6-1	TRBJ1-1	TGTGCCAGCAGCGAAGACAGGATAGCTGAAGCTTTCTTT	CASSEDRIAEAFF
NA	NA	TRBV28	TRBJ1-1	TGTGCCAGCAGTTCCGGGACTGTTGAAGCTTTCTTT	CASSSGTVEAFF
TRBD1	NA	TRBV5-6	TRBJ1-1	TGTGCCAGCAGCTCAGGGGGCAGGGCTGAAGCTTTCTTT	CASSSGGRAEAFF
NA	NA	TRBV25-1	TRBJ1-5	TGTGCCAGCAGTGAAGGAGGGTACGGCAATCAGCCCCAGCATTTT	CASSEGGYGNQPQHF
NA	NA	TRBV5-4	TRBJ2-6	TGTGCCAGCAGATCGGACAGCTCTGGGGCCAACGTCCTGACTTTC	CASRSDSSGANVLTF
TRBD2	NA	TRBV18	TRBJ2-5	TGTGCCAGCTCACCACCGAGGGCTAGCGGGGGCCAAATCCAAGAGACCCAGTACTTC	CASSPPRASGGQIQETQYF
NA	NA	TRBV27	TRBJ1-1	TGTGCCAGCACCCCCCGGGGAGTTGCGAACACTGAAGCTTTCTTT	CASTPRGVANTEAFF
NA	NA	TRBV5-4	TRBJ2-5	TGTGCCAGCAGAAGGGAGTACCAAGAGACCCAGTACTTC	CASRREYQETQYF
TRBD2	NA	TRBV9	TRBJ2-3	TGTGCCAGCAGCGCGCGGGGGGCAGATACGCAGTATTTT	CASSARGADTQYF
TRBD1	NA	TRBV28	TRBJ1-2	TGTGCCAGCAGTTCCTCGACAGGGGGCATACCCTTTGGCTACACCTTC	CASSSSTGGIPFGYTF
TRBD1	NA	TRBV6-1	TRBJ1-2	TGTGCCAGCAGTAAGACAGGGGAATATGGCTACACCTTC	CASSKTGEYGYTF
NA	NA	TRBV5-6	TRBJ1-1	TGTGCCAGCAGCTTGAGCAACACTGAAGCTTTCTTT	CASSLSNTEAFF